This is a list of T cell receptor beta chains from one sample in a study of regulatory T cells in long-lasting Graves disease. A single record per CDR3 protein comes from TCRdb applying MiXCR to the multiplex PCR reads. This table has around 500,000 distinct CDR3 sequences, about 13% appearing once. The same sample was also studied in work on T cells in Graves' hyperthyroidism and ophthalmopathy.

Sequences were derived from peripheral blood mononuclear cells (PBMCs), sampled at new diagnosis, from a patient treated with antithyroid drugs. These receptors were collected from a man aged 30-40 years with Graves disease. CDR3s include the opening cysteine and the closing phenylalanine or tryptophan. A D gene is named only where the DNA matches it firmly. Rows may omit the clone size; those that give it use once, few, many or a size class.

v_call	cdr3_length	d_call	j_call	clone_size	cdr3_nt	cdr3_aa
TRBV6-5	16	NA	TRBJ2-7	few	TGTGCCAGCAGTTACTCGAGTTCGAGCGGAATCTACGAGCAGTACTTC	CASSYSSSSGIYEQYF
TRBV19	14	NA	TRBJ1-5	few	TGTGCCAGCCGAGAGGGAGGGGCCAATCAGCCCCAGCATTTT	CASREGGANQPQHF
TRBV12-5	15	NA	TRBJ2-1	many	TGTGCTAGTGGTGGGGTCAGCCTCCGTTACAATGAGCAGTTCTTC	CASGGVSLRYNEQFF
TRBV2	14	NA	TRBJ2-3	many	TGTGCCAGCAGTGGAGGGCTCTACACAGATACGCAGTATTTT	CASSGGLYTDTQYF
TRBV28	13	NA	TRBJ2-7	NA	TGTGCCAGCAGCCGACCTGGGACGGGCGAGCAGTACTTC	CASSRPGTGEQYF
TRBV7-2	14	TRBD2	TRBJ2-1	many	TGTGCCAGCAGCTTATCACTAGCGGTTGGTGAGCAGTTCTTC	CASSLSLAVGEQFF
TRBV24-1	15	NA	TRBJ1-2	many	TGTGCCACCAGTGATTCCGGACAGACCGTGGAGGGCTACACCTTC	CATSDSGQTVEGYTF
TRBV11-2	16	TRBD2	TRBJ2-1	NA	TGTGCCAGCAGCTTCACTAGCGGGAGATCCTACAATGAGCAGTTCTTC	CASSFTSGRSYNEQFF
TRBV11-2	17	NA	TRBJ2-3	few	TGTGCCAGCAGCTTTTATGGGACTTCGCCTAGCACAGATACGCAGTATTTT	CASSFYGTSPSTDTQYF
TRBV14	13	NA	TRBJ2-2	many	TGTGCCAGCAGCCAAGATTACAGCGGGGAGCTGTTTTTT	CASSQDYSGELFF
TRBV27	12	NA	TRBJ1-4	few	TGTGCCAGCAGTTTATACGGGGAAAAACTGTTTTTT	CASSLYGEKLFF
TRBV6-5	16	NA	TRBJ1-6	NA	TGTGCCAGCAGTTTTTCGGTTATCTCCTATAATTCACCCCTCCACTTT	CASSFSVISYNSPLHF
TRBV11-3	15	TRBD2	TRBJ2-2	NA	TGTGCCAGCAGCCCTAGTTGGGGAGGGACCGGGGAGCTGTTTTTT	CASSPSWGGTGELFF
TRBV19	15	NA	TRBJ2-7	NA	TGTGCCAGTAGGTTTACCGGGGACATGGAATACGAGCAGTACTTC	CASRFTGDMEYEQYF
TRBV30	12	NA	TRBJ2-3	many	TGTGCCTGGATGTCGGGGAGGGATACGCAGTATTTT	CAWMSGRDTQYF
TRBV15	15	NA	TRBJ1-2	NA	TGTGCCACCAGCAGTGCATTTACAGGGACCTATGGCTACACCTTC	CATSSAFTGTYGYTF
TRBV7-8	13	NA	TRBJ2-1	NA	TGTGCCAGCAGCCTGACACCGGACAATGAGCAGTTCTTC	CASSLTPDNEQFF
TRBV7-6	14	NA	TRBJ2-7	few	TGTGCCAGCAGCTGGCGGGGGCAGGGGGACGAGCAGTACTTC	CASSWRGQGDEQYF
TRBV7-2	16	NA	TRBJ2-1	NA	TGTGCCAGCAGCGGGAGCCGCTGGGGCGGGTACAATGAGCAGTTCTTC	CASSGSRWGGYNEQFF
TRBV12-3/TRBV12-4	11	NA	TRBJ1-5	many	TGTGCCAGCAGTTTAAGGGGACCCCAGCATTTT	CASSLRGPQHF
TRBV7-8	16	TRBD2	TRBJ2-1	many	TGTGCCAGCAGCTTCCGGACTAGCGTCTCCTACAATGAGCAGTTCTTC	CASSFRTSVSYNEQFF
TRBV6-5	17	TRBD1	TRBJ1-4	many	TGTGCCAGCAGTAACCCGACAGGGAGCACAACTAATGAAAAACTGTTTTTT	CASSNPTGSTTNEKLFF
TRBV6-5	13	NA	TRBJ2-5	few	TGTGCCAGCAGTTACTCTGTCCAAGAGACCCAGTACTTC	CASSYSVQETQYF
TRBV12-3/TRBV12-4	16	TRBD1	TRBJ1-2	many	TGTGCCAGCAGACAACAAGGGACAGGGGGTTCGTATGGCTACACCTTC	CASRQQGTGGSYGYTF
TRBV3-1	12	NA	TRBJ1-1	many	TGTGCCAGCAGCCAAGGGCCCTATGAAGCTTTCTTT	CASSQGPYEAFF
TRBV7-2	15	TRBD1	TRBJ1-2	few	TGTGCCAGCAGCCCGGGACAGACCTTTGGGTATGGCTACACCTTC	CASSPGQTFGYGYTF
TRBV12-3/TRBV12-4	16	TRBD2	TRBJ2-5	many	TGTGCCAGCAGTTTAGTAGGACTAGCGGGAGTTCAGACCCAGTACTTC	CASSLVGLAGVQTQYF
TRBV7-9	14	NA	TRBJ2-7	many	TGTGCCAGCAGCTTGGGGCACAGGTCCTACGAGCAGTACTTC	CASSLGHRSYEQYF
TRBV2	14	NA	TRBJ1-6	many	TGTGCCAGCAACGTGAACGAGGGTAATTCACCCCTCCACTTT	CASNVNEGNSPLHF
TRBV11-2	19	TRBD1	TRBJ1-3	many	TGTGCCAGCAGCCCAGGGGGGTGGGGACTGATCCGCTCTGGAAACACCATATATTTT	CASSPGGWGLIRSGNTIYF
TRBV18	16	TRBD1	TRBJ2-7	many	TGTGCCAGCTCACCACCCCGGACAGGGCGGTCCTACGAGCAGTACTTC	CASSPPRTGRSYEQYF
TRBV7-2	16	TRBD2	TRBJ2-1	many	TGTGCCAGCAGCTTATCTCCGGGACTAGCGGACAATGAGCAGTTCTTC	CASSLSPGLADNEQFF
TRBV24-1	16	NA	TRBJ2-2	many	TGTGCCACCAGTGATTTCCGGGGCAGGGACACCGGGGAGCTGTTTTTT	CATSDFRGRDTGELFF
TRBV28	12	NA	TRBJ2-3	few	TGTGCCAGCAGTTTGAGTTCGGGGACGCAGTATTTT	CASSLSSGTQYF
TRBV5-5	16	NA	TRBJ2-3	many	TGTGCCAGCAGCCCCCCGCGCACGGGCAGCACAGATACGCAGTATTTT	CASSPPRTGSTDTQYF
TRBV12-3/TRBV12-4	13	NA	TRBJ2-7	many	TGTGCCAGCAGTCCGATAAGAGAGGACGAGCAGTACTTC	CASSPIREDEQYF
TRBV10-3	12	NA	TRBJ2-1	many	TGTGCCACCCGCTCCCGAATTAATGAGCAGTTCTTC	CATRSRINEQFF
TRBV5-4	16	TRBD1	TRBJ1-6	many	TGTGCCAGCAGTCCTCGCACGACAGGGAGGAATTCACCCCTCCACTTT	CASSPRTTGRNSPLHF
TRBV20-1	14	TRBD2	TRBJ2-5	many	TGCAGTGCTAGAGTAGCGGGAGGGCGGGAGACCCAGTACTTC	CSARVAGGRETQYF
TRBV15	14	NA	TRBJ2-5	NA	TGTGCCACCAGCAGAGGCAGGATGCAAGAGACCCAGTACTTC	CATSRGRMQETQYF
TRBV27	16	NA	TRBJ2-2	few	TGTGCCAGCAGTTTATCGACGGTGCGGACCACCGGGGAGCTGTTTTTT	CASSLSTVRTTGELFF
TRBV5-6	14	NA	TRBJ1-2	NA	TGTGCCAGCAGCTTGGGGGACTGGAGCTATGGCTACACCTTC	CASSLGDWSYGYTF
TRBV30	15	TRBD1	TRBJ1-3	many	TGTGCCTGGAGCGCGGGACAGCAGTCTGGAAACACCATATATTTT	CAWSAGQQSGNTIYF
TRBV20-1	16	TRBD1	TRBJ1-1	many	TGCAGTGCTAGCTGGACAGGGGGTCTTATGAACACTGAAGCTTTCTTT	CSASWTGGLMNTEAFF
TRBV7-2	15	TRBD2	TRBJ2-1	many	TGTGCCAGCAGCGCCAGCGGGAGGATCTTATATGAGCAGTTCTTC	CASSASGRILYEQFF
TRBV28	14	NA	TRBJ1-1	many	TGTGCCAGCAGGGGCCTACCCACAGCGACTGAAGCTTTCTTT	CASRGLPTATEAFF
TRBV6-2/TRBV6-3	16	NA	TRBJ1-1	few	TGTGCCAGCAGAAACAAACCATACGTAGAGAACACTGAAGCTTTCTTT	CASRNKPYVENTEAFF
TRBV6-9	11	NA	TRBJ2-7	few	TGTGCCAGCATTGGTTCGAACGAGCAGTACTTC	CASIGSNEQYF
TRBV28	17	TRBD2	TRBJ2-2	few	TGTGCCAGCCGATTGGGGGGGATTACACGAACTGCCGGGGAGCTGCTTTTT	CASRLGGITRTAGELLF
TRBV7-6	13	NA	TRBJ1-5	NA	TGTGCCAGCAGCCGGGACTACAATCAGCCCCAGCATTTT	CASSRDYNQPQHF
TRBV6-2/TRBV6-3	15	TRBD2	TRBJ2-3	NA	TGTGCCAGCAGTTCCGTAGCGGGAGCCCTAGATACGCAGTATTTT	CASSSVAGALDTQYF
TRBV20-1	15	TRBD2	TRBJ2-3	many	TGCAGTGCTATCGCAAGCGGGACTAGCACAGATACGCAGTATTTT	CSAIASGTSTDTQYF
TRBV20-1	15	NA	TRBJ1-4	NA	TGCAGTGCTAGAGATGAAAGGGGATCAGGGGAAAAACTGTTTTTT	CSARDERGSGEKLFF